The 17 T cell receptor beta chains below all came from one sample that was sequenced in a study of blood T cell repertoires in COVID-19. The data were produced by immunoSEQ multiplex PCR, yet TCRdb's version contains in-frame clones alone and is incomplete. The data contain about 150,000 clones, around 84% of them singletons. What was sequenced was peripheral blood. These receptors came from a man older than 75 with acute or convalescent COVID-19.

This rearrangement joins TRBV6-4 to TRBJ2-3; D unclear. The CDR3 sequence is 16 residues long. Germline assignment: CDR1 MRHNA and CDR2 SNTAGT. Between the trimmed V and J ends, which lost 2 bases and 5 bases, there was a span of 17 bases. CDR3 nucleotides: TGTGCCAGCAGTGACCCAGCCGGCCGAGGTTTAGATACGCAGTATTTT. Amino acids: CASSDPAGRGLDTQYF.

This chain uses TRBV2 with TRBJ2-2; weak D call: TRBD1 (5 bases). The CDR3 is 15 amino acids. CDR1 and CDR2 (germline): SNHLY, FYNNEI. The germline V and J ends were trimmed by 7 bases and 0 bases, with 12 bases remaining between them. CDR3: CASNQQGSNTGELFF. CDR3 coding DNA: TGTGCCAGCAATCAGCAGGGATCGAACACCGGGGAGCTGTTTTTT. Full variable domain (outside the CDR3, taken from reference TRBV2 and TRBJ2-2): EPEVTQTPSHQVTQMGQEVILRCVPISNHLYFYWYRQILGQKVEFLVSFYNNEISEKSEIFDDQFSVERPDGSNFTLKIRSTKLEDSAMYFCASNQQGSNTGELFFGEGSRLTVL.

Written as DNA, the CDR3 is TGTGCCAGCAGCCCCGTTAGGGGGGGTGGCACTGAAGCTTTCTTT. Encoded protein: CASSPVRGGGTEAFF. The chain is built from TRBV7-9 and TRBJ1-1; D is possibly TRBD1 (6 bases). The CDR3 totals 15 residues. Germline values: CDR1 SEHNR, CDR2 FQNEAQ (reference sequence). Trimming removed 5 bases at V and 4 bases at J, with 17 bases between.

V usage is TRBV20-1 and J usage is TRBJ1-2, with 11 bases lining up with TRBD1. The CDR3 spans 14 residues. Germline V gene sequence: CDR1 DFQATT, CDR2 SNEGSKA (reference sequence). V shed 3 bases, J shed 6 bases, and the junction held 6 bases outside the gene matches. The CDR3 sequence: CSASLPGQGDGYTF. The CDR3 DNA follows: TGCAGTGCTAGTCTACCGGGACAGGGGGATGGCTACACCTTC.

The rearrangement uses TRBV13 and TRBJ2-3; 8 bases are shared with TRBD1. CDR1 and CDR2 (germline): PRHDT, FYEKMQ (reference sequence). V lost 5 bases to trimming and J lost 0 bases; unmatched junction nucleotides: 4. This CDR3 contains 15 residues. In nucleotides, the CDR3 is TGTGCCAGCAGCCGCCAGGGGGCTAGCACAGATACGCAGTATTTT. As protein: CASSRQGASTDTQYF.

The rearrangement uses TRBV11-3 and TRBJ1-1; D not certain. This CDR3 has 13 amino acids. Trimming pared 7 bases from V and 1 base from J, leaving 10 bases between. Germline V gene lookup returns CDR1 SGHNT and CDR2 YENEEA. In nucleotides, the CDR3 is TGTGCCAGCACGCTCAGACAGAACACTGAAGCTTTCTTT. Translation: CASTLRQNTEAFF.

V is TRBV9 and J is TRBJ1-1; the match to TRBD1 covers 7 bases. Germline V lookup: CDR1 SGDLS, CDR2 YYNGEE. The V and J ends lost 0 bases and 4 bases, in that order; junction bases with no gene match: 3. The CDR3 sequence is 14 residues long. Here the CDR3 DNA reads TGTGCCAGCAGCGTAGTGGGACAGAGCACTGAAGCTTTCTTT. It codes for CASSVVGQSTEAFF.

The chain carries TRBV25-1 and TRBJ1-2; 8 bases match TRBD1. Germline lookup yields CDR1 MGHDK and CDR2 SYGVNS. The CDR3 extends over 15 amino acids. J gave up 6 bases and V 4 bases, and 10 bases lay outside the gene matches. The CDR3 DNA reads TGTGCCAGCAGTGTTACCCCCCTGACAGGGGATGGCTACACCTTC. It is translated as CASSVTPLTGDGYTF.

J is TRBJ2-4 and V is TRBV7-2, with 9 bases lining up with TRBD1. The germline gives CDR1 SGHTA, CDR2 FQGNSA. V lost 2 bases, J lost 6 bases, and 8 bases stayed unmatched. CDR3 length: 16 amino acids. In DNA, the CDR3 is TGTGCCAGCAGCTTATCTTCACAGGGGGCGGGAAACATTCAGTACTTC. This codes for CASSLSSQGAGNIQYF.

This chain links TRBV5-1 with TRBJ1-3, with TRBD1 matching over 7 bases. From germline, CDR1 is SGHRS and CDR2 YFSETQ. V shed 4 bases, J shed 2 bases, and the junction held 3 bases outside the gene matches. The CDR3 extends over 14 amino acids. The CDR3 region is CASSPQGTGNTIYF. Written as DNA, the CDR3 is TGCGCCAGCAGCCCACAGGGGACTGGAAACACCATATATTTT.

The J gene is TRBJ2-6, the V gene TRBV2; a possible D gene is TRBD2 (6 bases). Germline-derived CDR1 and CDR2 are SNHLY and FYNNEI. Trimming cost V 6 bases and J 1 base, with 10 bases left between them. This CDR3 comprises 15 residues. CDR3 amino acids: CASSPAGSGANVLTF. For the CDR3, the DNA is TGTGCCAGCAGCCCGGCGGGGTCTGGGGCCAACGTCCTGACTTTC.

CDR3 nucleotides: TGCGCCAGCAGCTTGGAGCTGGCCCCCGGAGCAGATACGCAGTATTTT. Its translation: CASSLELAPGADTQYF. The chain links TRBV5-1 to TRBJ2-3; D remains ambiguous. Germline CDR1 and CDR2: SGHRS and YFSETQ. The CDR3 runs to 16 residues. V was shortened by 0 bases and J by 4 bases, with 15 bases between the two germline ends.

In DNA form, the CDR3 reads TGTGCCAGCAGCAAGCGGGACAGGGGGCCTGACTATGGCTACACCTTC. Translating gives CASSKRDRGPDYGYTF. The chain recombines TRBV11-2 with TRBJ1-2; 12 bases agree with TRBD1. Germline V lookup: CDR1 SGHAT, CDR2 FQNNGV. V gave up 5 bases and J gave up 3 bases; unmatched junction bases: 7. This CDR3 spans 16 amino acids.

V and J are TRBV5-6 and TRBJ2-1; D gene ambiguous. With 1 base removed from V and 9 bases from J, the gap between germline ends came to 8 bases. Germline V gene data show CDR1 as SGHDT and CDR2 as YYEEEE. CDR3 length: 12 residues. CDR3 bases: TGTGCCAGCAGCTTGCGGCCGGGTGAGCAGTTCTTC. It specifies CASSLRPGEQFF.

The CDR3 reads CASSPGWAGEEKLFF. The CDR3 DNA reads TGTGCCAGTAGTCCTGGTTGGGCAGGGGAGGAAAAACTGTTTTTT. V and J are TRBV19 and TRBJ1-4; perhaps TRBD1 as D (6 bases). Germline V CDR1 and CDR2: LNHDA, SQIVND (reference sequence). Trimming pared 5 bases from V and 8 bases from J, leaving 18 bases between. The CDR3 is made up of 15 amino acids.

CDR3 in DNA: TGTGCCAGCAGTTACTCGATAGGCGAGCGTCGATTGGAAATAAATGAGCAGTTCTTC. It specifies CASSYSIGERRLEINEQFF. The rearrangement uses TRBV6-2 or TRBV6-3 and TRBJ2-1; no clear D. The germline V gene has CDR1 MNHEY and CDR2 SVGEGT. The CDR3 length is 19 residues. Between the trimmed V and J ends, which lost 0 bases and 7 bases, there was a span of 25 bases.

The gene calls are TRBV4-3 and TRBJ2-7, with 7 bases aligning to TRBD1. J gave up 0 bases and V 3 bases, and 5 bases lay outside the gene matches. Germline loops: CDR1 LGHNA, CDR2 YSLEER. The CDR3 consists of 15 residues. The CDR3 region is CASSQEDRSSYEQYF. CDR3 bases: TGCGCCAGCAGCCAGGAGGACAGGAGCTCCTACGAGCAGTACTTC.